These 14 T cell receptor beta chains were sequenced from one sample in a study of blood T cells in healthy people across ages. PCR was performed a second time for roughly 7 to 11 cycles using a sample-barcoded 5' primer and a J-beta primer mix. TCRdb reprocessed the 5' RACE reads with MiXCR, giving one entry per CDR3 protein. The sample has approximately 1,000,000 distinct CDR3 sequences; 35% to 40% are singletons. Sample: blood. Every receptor here comes from a man aged 18-30 years in good health.

V gene TRBV27 combines with J gene TRBJ2-1; TRBD2 is a possible D gene (6 bases). Germline V gives CDR1 MNHEY, CDR2 SMNVEV (reference sequence). The CDR3 is 15 amino acids. Trimming removed 7 bases at V and 0 bases at J, with 13 bases between. The CDR3 DNA reads TGTGCCAGCACCCTCATGGGGGGCTCCTACAATGAGCAGTTCTTC. Protein product: CASTLMGGSYNEQFF.

The V gene is TRBV20-1, the J gene TRBJ1-2; D gene uncertain. The CDR3 runs to 11 residues. V was pared by 6 bases and J by 5 bases, with 10 bases between. Germline CDR1 and CDR2: DFQATT and SNEGSKA (reference sequence). The CDR3 DNA sequence: TGCAGTGCACCGCGGGGTTATGGCTACACCTTC. This translates into CSAPRGYGYTF.

In this sample, this clonotype turned up a few times. The chain carries TRBV20-1 and TRBJ1-5; D unresolved. Per germline, CDR1 DFQATT and CDR2 SNEGSKA (reference sequence). V lost 3 bases, J lost 0 bases, and 6 bases lay in between. The CDR3 extends over 13 amino acids. CDR3 loop: CSASWSSNQPQHF. CDR3 nucleotide sequence: TGCAGTGCTAGTTGGAGTAGCAATCAGCCCCAGCATTTT.

This sequence joins TRBV7-2 and TRBJ2-2; D uncertain. Germline CDR1 is SGHTA and CDR2 is FQGNSA. Trimming took off 1 base at V and 5 bases at J, with 5 bases between the two ends. CDR3 length equals 13 residues. In nucleotides, the CDR3 is TGTGCCAGCAGCTTAGATGATACCGGGGAGCTGTTTTTT. Its protein product is CASSLDDTGELFF.

This chain links TRBV5-5 with TRBJ1-1; D not certain. This CDR3 is built from 12 residues. V was trimmed by 7 bases and J by 1 base, leaving 8 bases between them. Germline CDR1 reads SGHKS; CDR2 reads YYEKEE (reference sequence). The CDR3: CASHRENTEAFF. The CDR3 DNA reads as TGTGCCAGCCATAGGGAGAACACTGAAGCTTTCTTT. The complete variable domain, with remaining parts taken from reference TRBV5-5 and TRBJ1-1, reads DAGVTQSPTHLIKTRGQQVTLRCSPISGHKSVSWYQQVLGQGPQFIFQYYEKEERGRGNFPDRFSARQFPNYSSELNVNALLLGDSALYLCASHRENTEAFFGQGTRLTVV.

This sequence joins TRBV6-5 and TRBJ2-1; TRBD1 might be the D (5 bases). The V gene's germline CDR1 is MNHEY and CDR2 SVGAGI. The V gene lost 4 bases and the J gene lost 7 bases, with 17 bases spanning the gap. CDR3 length: 15 residues. CDR3 in amino acids: CASSSNVQGWNEQFF. The CDR3 DNA is TGTGCCAGCAGTTCCAACGTGCAGGGCTGGAATGAGCAGTTCTTC.

The V and J genes are TRBV20-1 and TRBJ2-7, with a weak D call TRBD2 (7 bases). This CDR3 contains 12 residues. V shed 6 bases and J shed 6 bases, with 15 bases lying between them. Looked up from germline, CDR1 is DFQATT and CDR2 is SNEGSKA (reference sequence). CDR3 DNA: TGCAGTGCCCATCGGGGGGCCGCCGAGCAGTACTTC. It specifies CSAHRGAAEQYF.

This clonotype was counted a few times. The CDR3 DNA reads as TGTGCCAGCAGCCTCAACTCGGACCAAGAGACCCAGTACTTC. Amino acids: CASSLNSDQETQYF. This sequence joins TRBV7-7 and TRBJ2-5; D remains unclear. The germline V gene has CDR1 SSHAT and CDR2 FNYEAQ (reference sequence). V dropped 5 bases and J dropped 0 bases, with 10 bases sitting between them. The CDR3 runs 14 residues.

The chain links TRBV4-3 to TRBJ1-2; D gene uncertain. The CDR3 loop spans 16 amino acids. Trimming shortened V by 0 bases and J by 1 base, and 12 bases separated the two germline ends. The V gene's germline CDR1 is LGHNA and CDR2 YSLEER. CDR3 sequence reads: CASSQESAQYNYGYTF. CDR3 DNA sequence: TGCGCCAGCAGCCAAGAGTCGGCCCAGTATAACTATGGCTACACCTTC.

The chain has TRBV29-1 and TRBJ2-3, with TRBD1 matching 11 bases. The CDR3 spans 14 residues. The junction had 5 bases not matched to a gene; V was cut back by 4 bases and J by 5 bases. Germline assignment: CDR1 SQVTM and CDR2 ANQGSEA. DNA for the CDR3: TGCAGCGTTGCGGACAGGGGGCCCGTAGATACGCAGTATTTT. Encoded protein: CSVADRGPVDTQYF.

This clonotype was recorded at least ten times. J is TRBJ1-2 and V is TRBV27, with D perhaps matching TRBD1 (5 bases). V lost 6 bases, J lost 4 bases, and 6 bases lay in between. The CDR3 consists of 11 residues. Germline V CDR1 and CDR2: MNHEY, SMNVEV (reference sequence). The CDR3 loop is CASRGAYGYTF. CDR3 coding DNA: TGTGCCAGCAGAGGGGCCTATGGCTACACCTTC.

This clonotype turned up a few times. V and J are TRBV24-1 and TRBJ2-3; 7 nucleotides line up with TRBD1. Germline V lookup: CDR1 KGHDR, CDR2 SFDVKD. The CDR3 covers 17 residues. V was pared by 1 base and J by 2 bases, with 8 bases of the junction left unmatched. The CDR3 loop is CATSDFEPGQYTDTQYF. CDR3 coding DNA: TGTGCCACCAGTGATTTTGAGCCGGGACAGTACACAGATACGCAGTATTTT.

V is TRBV20-1 and J is TRBJ2-2; possible D gene TRBD1, 6 bases. The CDR3 loop spans 14 amino acids. Trimming removed 4 bases from V and 1 base from J, with 10 bases in between. From germline, CDR1 is DFQATT and CDR2 SNEGSKA (reference sequence). CDR3 DNA sequence: TGCAGTGCTACAGGACAGCTGAACACCGGGGAGCTGTTTTTT. As protein: CSATGQLNTGELFF.

The V gene is TRBV6-2 or TRBV6-3, the J gene TRBJ2-2; no firm D call. CDR3 size: 14 residues. Trimming cost V 6 bases and J 2 bases, with 10 bases left between them. Germline CDR1 reads MNHEY; CDR2 reads SVGEGT. The DNA for the CDR3 is TGTGCCAGCAGCCAAGACGCAAACACCGGGGAGCTGTTTTTT. Amino acids: CASSQDANTGELFF.